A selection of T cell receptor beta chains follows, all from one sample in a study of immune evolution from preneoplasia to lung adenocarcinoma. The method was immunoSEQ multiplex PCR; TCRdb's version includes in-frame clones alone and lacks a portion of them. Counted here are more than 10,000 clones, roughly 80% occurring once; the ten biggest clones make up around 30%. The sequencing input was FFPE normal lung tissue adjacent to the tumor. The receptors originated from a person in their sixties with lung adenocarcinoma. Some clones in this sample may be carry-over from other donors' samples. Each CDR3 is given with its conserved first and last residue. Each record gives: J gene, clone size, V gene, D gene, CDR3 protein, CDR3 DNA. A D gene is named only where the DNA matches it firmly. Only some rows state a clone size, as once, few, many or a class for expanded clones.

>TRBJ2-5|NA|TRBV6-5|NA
CASSAGGAGETQYF
TGTGCCAGCAGTGCAGGGGGGGCCGGAGAGACCCAGTACTTC
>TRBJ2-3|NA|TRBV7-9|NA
CASSLSERLSTDTQYF
TGTGCCAGCAGCTTATCGGAAAGACTAAGCACAGATACGCAGTATTTT
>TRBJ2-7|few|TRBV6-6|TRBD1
CASSGTGVTYEQYF
TGTGCCAGCAGTGGTACAGGGGTAACCTACGAGCAGTACTTC
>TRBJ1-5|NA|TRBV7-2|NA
CASSRLRGSNQPQHF
TGTGCCAGCAGCCGACTACGGGGGAGCAATCAGCCCCAGCATTTT
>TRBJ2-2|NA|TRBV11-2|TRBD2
CASRKLAGAANTGELFF
TGTGCCAGCAGGAAGCTAGCGGGAGCGGCGAACACCGGGGAGCTGTTTTTT
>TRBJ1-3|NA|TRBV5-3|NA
CARRGPDPSSGNTIYF
TGTGCCAGAAGGGGGCCGGACCCGTCATCCGGAAACACCATATATTTT
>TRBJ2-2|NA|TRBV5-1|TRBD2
CASSLRTSGGNTGELFF
TGCGCCAGCAGCCTACGGACTAGCGGAGGGAACACCGGGGAGCTGTTTTTT
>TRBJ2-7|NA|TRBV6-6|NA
CASSYLGGGASYEQYF
TGTGCCAGCAGTTACTTAGGGGGGGGCGCTTCCTACGAGCAGTACTTC
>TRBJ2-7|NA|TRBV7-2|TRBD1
CASSSGDRYYEQYF
TGTGCCAGCAGCTCCGGGGACAGATACTACGAGCAGTACTTC
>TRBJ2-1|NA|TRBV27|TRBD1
CASTDRGRDKVNEQFF
TGTGCCAGCACCGACAGGGGGCGCGATAAGGTCAATGAGCAGTTCTTC
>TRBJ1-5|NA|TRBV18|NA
CASSPDGNQPQHF
TGTGCCAGCTCACCCGACGGCAATCAGCCCCAGCATTTT
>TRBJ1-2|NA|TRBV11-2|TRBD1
CASSSLFQGAQGYTF
TGTGCCAGCAGCTCACTTTTTCAGGGGGCGCAGGGCTACACCTTC
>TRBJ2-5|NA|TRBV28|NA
CASSFGETQYF
TGTGCCAGCAGTTTTGGAGAGACCCAGTACTTC
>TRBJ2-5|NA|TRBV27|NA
CASSLTFWGRETQYF
TGTGCCAGCAGTTTAACATTCTGGGGGCGGGAGACCCAGTACTTC
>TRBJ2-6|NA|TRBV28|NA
CASGVVSANVLTF
TGTGCCAGCGGGGTGGTGTCGGCCAACGTCCTGACTTTC
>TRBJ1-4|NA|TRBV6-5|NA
CASSLRADEKLFF
TGTGCCAGCAGCCTCCGGGCCGATGAAAAACTGTTTTTT
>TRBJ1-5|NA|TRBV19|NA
CAGLQGRNQPQHF
TGTGCCGGACTACAGGGACGAAATCAGCCCCAGCATTTT
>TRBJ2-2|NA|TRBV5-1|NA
CASSLDRVNTGELFF
TGCGCCAGCAGCTTGGACCGGGTCAACACCGGGGAGCTGTTTTTT
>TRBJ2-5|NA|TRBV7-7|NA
CASSSNSRGETQYF
TGTGCCAGCAGCTCGAACAGCCGGGGGGAGACCCAGTACTTC
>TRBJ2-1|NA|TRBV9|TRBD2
CASSPGGEQFF
TGTGCCAGCAGCCCGGGAGGTGAGCAGTTCTTC
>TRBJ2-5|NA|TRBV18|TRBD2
CASSPRGGEETQYF
TGTGCCAGCTCACCACGGGGAGGGGAAGAGACCCAGTACTTC
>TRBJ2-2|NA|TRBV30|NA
CAWSVRGAGELFF
TGTGCCTGGAGTGTGAGGGGCGCCGGGGAGCTGTTTTTT